These 32 T cell receptor beta chains originate from one sample sequenced in a study of blood T cell repertoires in COVID-19. Using immunoSEQ multiplex PCR, the repertoire was profiled, and TCRdb retains in-frame clones only, with some absent. The table includes around 240,000 clones, 84% detected once. The sequenced sample consisted of peripheral blood. The receptor set was obtained from a woman aged 40 to 55 who had recovered from COVID-19.

The J gene is TRBJ1-4, the V gene TRBV12-5; D is possibly TRBD1 (5 bases). V was trimmed by 0 bases and J by 2 bases, leaving 22 bases between them. Germline lookup yields CDR1 LGHNT and CDR2 FRNRAP. This CDR3 region has 20 residues. CDR3 loop: CASGLVIAGGERRTNEKLFF. CDR3 in DNA: TGTGCTAGTGGTTTGGTAATCGCGGGGGGTGAGAGGAGGACTAATGAAAAACTGTTTTTT.

V usage is TRBV7-9 and J usage is TRBJ2-4; maybe TRBD1 (5 bases). CDR3 length equals 14 residues. Trimming cost V 0 bases and J 7 bases, with 10 bases left between them. The germline V gene encodes CDR1 SEHNR and CDR2 FQNEAQ (reference sequence). DNA for the CDR3: TGTGCCAGCAGCTTAGCTCAGGGCCACAACATTCAGTACTTC. Its protein is CASSLAQGHNIQYF.

This rearrangement joins TRBV5-5 to TRBJ2-2; 10 bases agree with TRBD1. CDR1 and CDR2 (germline): SGHKS, YYEKEE (reference sequence). The CDR3 has 16 residues. Losses at the gene ends were 3 bases for V and 7 bases for J; bases not matched to a gene: 9. CDR3 in DNA: TGTGCCAGCAGCTATAAGACAGGGGGCGGTTTCGGGGAGCTGTTTTTT. Encoded protein: CASSYKTGGGFGELFF.

This clone has just one count. The chain has TRBV4-2 and TRBJ2-1; 11 bases line up with TRBD1. Germline V gene sequence: CDR1 LGHNA, CDR2 YNFKEQ. The CDR3 sequence is 18 residues long. Trimming cost V 0 bases and J 7 bases; bases outside gene matches: 11. CDR3 in DNA: TGTGCCAGCAGCCAAGATGTTGCGGGACAGGGGGGTAGAAATGAGCAGTTCTTC. It encodes CASSQDVAGQGGRNEQFF.

The sample holds a few counts of this clone. The chain links TRBV11-3 to TRBJ1-6; weak D call: TRBD1 (6 bases). In germline, CDR1 is SGHNT, CDR2 YENEEA. Trimming took off 0 bases at V and 3 bases at J, with 12 bases between the two ends. This CDR3 region has 17 residues. The CDR3 bases are TGTGCCAGCAGCTTAGAAGGGACATTTGTCTATAATTCACCCCTCCACTTT. This encodes CASSLEGTFVYNSPLHF.

The chain joins TRBV3-1 (or the pseudogene TRBV3-2) to TRBJ2-7; TRBD1 is a possible D gene (6 bases). The CDR3 is made up of 12 amino acids. V lost 6 bases and J lost 5, with 11 bases in between. In germline, CDR1 is LGHDT, CDR2 YNNKEL (reference sequence). The CDR3 reads CASRQGSHEQYF. CDR3 DNA: TGTGCCAGCAGACAGGGAAGTCACGAGCAGTACTTC.

The chain carries TRBV29-1 and TRBJ1-1; D is unresolved. The CDR3 spans 10 residues. The germline gives CDR1 SQVTM, CDR2 ANQGSEA. V was pared by 4 bases and J by 6 bases, with 6 bases between. The CDR3 reads CSVANAEAFF. CDR3 DNA: TGCAGCGTTGCTAATGCTGAAGCTTTCTTT.

The rearrangement links TRBV5-6 to TRBJ2-3; D might be TRBD1 (6 bases). Germline V CDR1 and CDR2: SGHDT, YYEEEE. This CDR3 has 13 residues. V was shortened by 1 base and J by 4 bases, with 7 bases between the two germline ends. This CDR3 reads CASSLTGPDTQYF. The CDR3 coding sequence is TGTGCCAGCAGCTTGACAGGGCCAGATACGCAGTATTTT.

This chain links TRBV28 with TRBJ2-4, with 8 bases lining up with TRBD1. The CDR3 totals 17 residues. The germline V gene encodes CDR1 MDHEN and CDR2 SYDVKM. J lost 0 bases, V lost 6 bases, and 10 bases had no gene match. CDR3 DNA: TGTGCCAGCAGCTACCCGCAGACAGGGGTAGCCAAAAACATTCAGTACTTC. Protein sequence: CASSYPQTGVAKNIQYF.

V is TRBV19 and J is TRBJ2-5; 7 nucleotides match TRBD1. Germline-derived CDR1 and CDR2 are LNHDA and SQIVND (reference sequence). CDR3 size: 14 residues. The V gene end was trimmed by 4 bases and the J gene end by 5 bases; junction bases not matched to a gene: 7. CDR3 nucleotides: TGTGCCAGTAGTAGTCCGACAGGGCGGGAGACCCAGTACTTC. Translated: CASSSPTGRETQYF. Full variable domain (rest looked up from reference TRBV19 and TRBJ2-5): DGGITQSPKYLFRKEGQNVTLSCEQNLNHDAMYWYRQDPGQGLRLIYYSQIVNDFQKGDIAEGYSVSREKKESFPLTVTSAQKNPTAFYLCASSSPTGRETQYFGPGTRLLVL.

The V and J genes are TRBV6-2 or TRBV6-3 and TRBJ2-7, with D maybe TRBD1 (6 bases). V shed 5 bases and J shed 4 bases, with 18 bases lying between them. Germline CDR1 is MNHEY and CDR2 is SVGEGT. The CDR3 is 15 residues long. The CDR3 coding sequence is TGTGCCAGCAGTCCCCCGGGGCAGGGGCGATACGAGCAGTACTTC. Encoded protein: CASSPPGQGRYEQYF.

The CDR3 coding sequence is TGTGCCAGCTCGCTCCAGGGGGGTGGCACTGAAGCTTTCTTT. This codes for CASSLQGGGTEAFF. The gene calls are TRBV18 and TRBJ1-1; 7 nucleotides line up with TRBD1. CDR1 is KGHSH, CDR2 LQKENI, per germline. This CDR3 is 14 amino acids long. The J segment lost 4 bases and the V segment lost 6 bases, leaving 8 bases of the junction unmatched.

V gene TRBV18 combines with J gene TRBJ2-3, with a weak D call TRBD2 (5 bases). The CDR3 sequence is 15 residues long. Trimming pared 10 bases from V and 3 bases from J, leaving 20 bases between. CDR1 is KGHSH and CDR2 is LQKENI in the germline V gene. CDR3 sequence: CATTRRTGLTDTQYF. CDR3 in DNA: TGTGCCACCACCCGGCGGACGGGGTTAACAGATACGCAGTATTTT.

This clone was picked up many times. J is TRBJ1-3 and V is TRBV2, with 7 positions matching TRBD1. Germline V gene lookup returns CDR1 SNHLY and CDR2 FYNNEI. There are 15 residues in the CDR3. J was trimmed by 4 bases and V by 5 bases; bases with no gene match: 8. CDR3 DNA: TGTGCCAGCAGTCTAGGGACAGATCCCGGAAACACCATATATTTT. It codes for CASSLGTDPGNTIYF.

The rearrangement links TRBV3-1 (or the pseudogene TRBV3-2) to TRBJ1-1, with D unclear. The CDR3 runs 13 residues. Germline CDR1 reads LGHDT; CDR2 reads YNNKEL (reference sequence). Trimming removed 10 bases from V and 6 bases from J, with 18 bases in between. The CDR3 bases are TGTGCCACCCGACGGGGAGGCCAGGCTGAAGCTTTCTTT. Translating it yields CATRRGGQAEAFF.

Only one count was recorded for this clone. The chain has TRBV9 and TRBJ1-1; no reliable D call. Germline CDR1 and CDR2: SGDLS and YYNGEE. The CDR3 is 14 residues long. Trimming removed 0 bases at V and 1 base at J, with 7 bases between. The CDR3 coding sequence is TGTGCCAGCAGCGTAGCTACGCAGAACACTGAAGCTTTCTTT. As protein: CASSVATQNTEAFF.

The chain couples TRBV18 to TRBJ1-2; 8 bases line up with TRBD1. V lost 2 bases and J lost 7; bases outside the gene matches: 6. The germline V gene encodes CDR1 KGHSH and CDR2 LQKENI. The CDR3 length is 14 residues. CDR3 in DNA: TGTGCCAGCTCACCATCATCAGGGGGCGGTGGCTACACCTTC. Protein sequence: CASSPSSGGGGYTF.

The chain couples TRBV10-3 to TRBJ2-1, with D maybe TRBD1 (6 bases). CDR1 is ENHRY, CDR2 SYGVKD, per germline. This CDR3 spans 15 amino acids. The ends were cut back, 0 bases at V and 8 bases at J, with 14 bases in the middle. The CDR3 DNA follows: TGTGCCATCAGTGAGTCGACACAGGGTATCCATGAGCAGTTCTTC. It is translated as CAISESTQGIHEQFF.

V gene TRBV11-2 combines with J gene TRBJ2-3; 7 bases line up with TRBD2. With V trimmed by 2 bases and J by 4 bases, 12 bases remained unmatched. CDR1 and CDR2 (germline): SGHAT, FQNNGV. CDR3 length equals 17 residues. The CDR3 spells CASSLLGGTTRADTQYF. DNA of the CDR3: TGTGCCAGCAGCTTACTTGGAGGGACTACGCGCGCAGATACGCAGTATTTT.

This sequence joins TRBV19 and TRBJ1-1; D call uncertain. Germline V gene data show CDR1 as LNHDA and CDR2 as SQIVND (reference sequence). This CDR3 contains 13 residues. The ends were cut back, 4 bases at V and 3 bases at J, with 9 bases in the middle. CDR3 DNA sequence: TGTGCCAGTAGTACTAGCATATACACTGAAGCTTTCTTT. Its protein product is CASSTSIYTEAFF.

This clone showed up just once. The V call is TRBV6-5, the J call TRBJ2-2, with a possible D match to TRBD2 (6 bases). V shed 2 bases and J shed 5 bases, with 9 bases lying between them. Germline CDR1 reads MNHEY; CDR2 reads SVGAGI. The CDR3 is made up of 14 amino acids. The CDR3 DNA reads as TGTGCCAGCAGTTACCGGGGGAGGACCGGGGAGCTGTTTTTT. This sequence encodes CASSYRGRTGELFF.

In DNA, the CDR3 is TGTGCCAGCAGAGATGGGACAGGGGGCTACGAGCAGTACTTC. As protein: CASRDGTGGYEQYF. The rearrangement links TRBV3-1 (or the pseudogene TRBV3-2) to TRBJ2-7; TRBD1 matches at 11 bases. V gave up 6 bases and J gave up 3 bases; unmatched junction bases: 4. This CDR3 has 14 residues. Germline assignment: CDR1 LGHDT and CDR2 YNNKEL (reference sequence).

The chain is built from TRBV5-1 and TRBJ2-3; 9 bases align to TRBD2. The CDR3 spans 13 residues. The V gene end was trimmed by 7 bases and the J gene end by 5 bases; junction bases not matched to a gene: 5. CDR1 and CDR2 (germline): SGHRS, YFSETQ. CDR3 loop: CASFSGGIDTQYF. In DNA form, the CDR3 reads TGCGCCAGCTTTAGCGGGGGTATAGATACGCAGTATTTT. The full variable domain, with the rest looked up from reference TRBV5-1 and TRBJ2-3, is KAGVTQTPRYLIKTRGQQVTLSCSPISGHRSVSWYQQTPGQGLQFLFEYFSETQRNKGNFPGRFSGRQFSNSRSEMNVSTLELGDSALYLCASFSGGIDTQYFGPGTRLTVL.

Only a few counts were recorded for this clone. The chain uses TRBV25-1 and TRBJ1-1; 7 positions match TRBD1. The CDR3 loop spans 15 amino acids. Germline V CDR1 and CDR2: MGHDK, SYGVNS. V lost 2 bases and J lost 1; bases outside the gene matches: 4. The CDR3 sequence is CASSEAGQRNTEAFF. As DNA, the CDR3 is TGTGCCAGCAGTGAAGCGGGACAGAGGAACACTGAAGCTTTCTTT.

The chain couples TRBV9 to TRBJ2-2; TRBD1 agrees at 8 bases. CDR1 is SGDLS, CDR2 YYNGEE, per germline. The V segment lost 2 bases and the J segment 6 bases; nucleotides outside the gene matches: 18. CDR3 length equals 19 residues. CDR3 protein: CASSVSRDRSSHPPGELFF. CDR3 bases: TGTGCCAGCAGCGTTAGTCGGGACAGGAGCTCCCACCCCCCCGGGGAGCTGTTTTTT.

This chain joins TRBV5-1 and TRBJ1-1, with 9 bases lining up with TRBD1. CDR3 length: 16 amino acids. Germline CDR1 and CDR2: SGHRS and YFSETQ. With 3 bases clipped from V and 2 bases from J, the junction kept 8 bases outside the gene matches. DNA for the CDR3: TGCGCCAGCAGCTGGGGGACAGGGACTCTTAACACTGAAGCTTTCTTT. It yields the protein CASSWGTGTLNTEAFF.

The CDR3 bases are TGTGCCAGCTCACCACCGTCGGGTCCCCTTAGCAATCAGCCCCAGCATTTT. The encoded protein is CASSPPSGPLSNQPQHF. The chain recombines TRBV18 with TRBJ1-5; D is undetermined. Germline V CDR1 and CDR2: KGHSH, LQKENI. V shed 0 bases and J shed 0 bases, with 12 bases lying between them. CDR3 length equals 17 residues.

The chain has TRBV6-5 and TRBJ1-5; a possible D gene is TRBD1 (6 bases). CDR1 is MNHEY, CDR2 SVGAGI, per germline. The V end was cut by 11 bases, the J end by 7 bases, with 24 bases between. The CDR3 extends over 15 amino acids. Here the CDR3 reads CAGSLTGTWEQPQHF. CDR3 sequence (DNA): TGTGCCGGGAGCTTAACCGGGACATGGGAACAGCCCCAGCATTTT.

V usage is TRBV19 and J usage is TRBJ1-1; weak D call: TRBD1 (6 bases). Germline V CDR1 and CDR2: LNHDA, SQIVND (reference sequence). This CDR3 contains 14 residues. Trimming removed 6 bases from V and 4 bases from J, with 15 bases in between. Here the CDR3 reads CASREQGLSTEAFF. CDR3 sequence (DNA): TGTGCCAGTAGGGAACAGGGATTGAGCACTGAAGCTTTCTTT.

V usage is TRBV28 and J usage is TRBJ1-5; 8 nucleotides match TRBD1. Germline-derived CDR1 and CDR2 are MDHEN and SYDVKM. The length of the CDR3 is 14 residues. V gave up 3 bases and J gave up 11 bases; unmatched junction bases: 9. In DNA, the CDR3 is TGTGCCAGCAGTTTTGGACAGGGCCCTTCGGCCCAGCATTTT. Amino acids: CASSFGQGPSAQHF.

The chain joins TRBV6-2 or TRBV6-3 to TRBJ2-5, with 11 positions matching TRBD2. V gave up 5 bases and J gave up 7 bases; unmatched junction bases: 9. The CDR3 consists of 15 residues. Germline V gene data show CDR1 as MNHEY and CDR2 as SVGEGT. The CDR3 region is CASSGGTSGSGTQYF. DNA for the CDR3: TGTGCCAGCAGTGGCGGGACTAGCGGTTCCGGGACCCAGTACTTC.

DNA of the CDR3: TGTGCCAGTATGTCATTGGGGAGCTCCTACAATGAGCAGTTCTTC. This codes for CASMSLGSSYNEQFF. The chain couples TRBV19 to TRBJ2-1; D perhaps matches TRBD2 (5 bases). The CDR3 sequence is 15 residues long. With 7 bases removed from V and 0 bases from J, the gap between germline ends came to 13 bases. Germline assignment: CDR1 LNHDA and CDR2 SQIVND (reference sequence).